One and the same sample provided the 15 T cell receptor beta chains below, sequenced in a study of memory CD4+ T cells and cytomegalovirus serostatus. Method: immunoSEQ multiplex PCR; TCRdb's copy keeps in-frame clones and lacks some. The data show tens of thousands of clones, approximately 77% seen once. The sort gate was single viable CD3+CD4+CD8-CD45RO+ cells for memory CD4+ T cells. The sequencing sample was made of memory CD4+ T cells from blood. These TCRs come from an adult in good health and CMV-seronegative.

This clone has a single count. At one end, the junction sequence differs from germline, possibly due to a read error. The chain is built from TRBV7-7 and TRBJ2-5; weak D call: TRBD2 (5 bases). The length of the CDR3 is 14 residues. Germline V CDR1 and CDR2: SSHAT, FNYEAQ (reference sequence). This CDR3 reads CASSLGADLETQYF. The CDR3 DNA is TGTGCTAGCAGCTTAGGTGCGGACTTGGAGACCCAGTACTTC.

This chain joins TRBV28 and TRBJ1-3, with D tentatively TRBD1 (5 bases). This CDR3 contains 16 residues. Looked up from germline, CDR1 is MDHEN and CDR2 is SYDVKM. Deletions cut 7 bases from V and 4 bases from J, with 20 bases between. CDR3 nucleotides: TGTGCCAGCAACCCAAGTTGGGAGGGGTCAGGAAACACCATATATTTT. This translates into CASNPSWEGSGNTIYF.

This clone has only one observation. The genes are TRBV5-1 and TRBJ1-5, with a possible D match to TRBD1 (5 bases). The CDR3 totals 13 residues. Trimming cost V 4 bases and J 15 bases, with 20 bases left between them. Looked up from germline, CDR1 is SGHRS and CDR2 is YFSETQ. CDR3 sequence reads: CASSPPAKGMGHF. The CDR3 bases are TGCGCCAGCAGCCCCCCAGCGAAGGGGATGGGGCATTTT.

The J gene is TRBJ1-2, the V gene TRBV6-5; a possible D gene is TRBD1 (5 bases). CDR3 length equals 15 residues. The V gene's germline CDR1 is MNHEY and CDR2 SVGAGI. The ends were cut back, 6 bases at V and 1 base at J, with 15 bases in the middle. The CDR3 coding sequence is TGTGCCAGCAGGGGGGGGAGTGCTATTAACTATGGCTACACCTTC. This translates into CASRGGSAINYGYTF.

The chain has TRBV7-2 and TRBJ2-5; D is tentatively TRBD1 or TRBD2 (6 bases each). The V end lost 1 base, the J end lost 5 bases, and 11 bases lay between the germline ends. CDR3 length equals 14 residues. The germline V gene has CDR1 SGHTA and CDR2 FQGNSA. The CDR3 coding sequence is TGTGCCAGCAGCTTAGAAGGGGGGAGGGAGACCCAGTACTTC. This sequence encodes CASSLEGGRETQYF.

The chain recombines TRBV28 with TRBJ2-7, with D possibly TRBD2 on 6 matching bases. V lost 8 bases to trimming and J lost 4 bases, with 15 bases between them. The V gene's germline CDR1 is MDHEN and CDR2 SYDVKM. The CDR3 consists of 13 residues. The CDR3, as DNA: TGTGCCAGCGGAGGGTCAGCTCCTTACGAGCAGTACTTC. Its protein product is CASGGSAPYEQYF.

In nucleotides, the CDR3 is TGCAGCGTTGGTGGGGGGGTGGATAACTATGGCTACACCTTC. This gives the protein CSVGGGVDNYGYTF. The V call is TRBV29-1, the J call TRBJ1-2; a weak D match, TRBD1 (5 bases). CDR1 is SQVTM, CDR2 ANQGSEA, per germline. CDR3 length equals 14 residues. The V end lost 4 bases, the J end lost 1 base, and 13 bases lay between the germline ends.

The gene calls are TRBV2 and TRBJ1-1, with D possibly being TRBD1 (6 bases). The CDR3 length is 14 residues. V was clipped by 5 bases and J by 5 bases, with 15 bases between them. Germline CDR1 SNHLY, CDR2 FYNNEI. CDR3 DNA: TGTGCCAGCAGTCACAGGGTCGCGGGGACTGAAGCTTTCTTT. This codes for CASSHRVAGTEAFF.

The chain links TRBV15 to TRBJ2-2; D remains ambiguous. CDR3 length equals 17 residues. The germline CDR1 and CDR2 sequences are LNHNV and YYDKDF (reference sequence). V lost 3 bases to trimming and J lost 0 bases, with 14 bases between them. The CDR3 loop reads CATSSPMPSANTGELFF. The CDR3 DNA reads TGTGCCACCAGCAGTCCTATGCCTTCCGCGAACACCGGGGAGCTGTTTTTT.

The V gene is TRBV7-8, the J gene TRBJ2-2, with no clear D. This CDR3 contains 16 residues. Trimming left V 1 base short and J 0 bases short, with 9 bases between. Germline V lookup: CDR1 SGHVS, CDR2 FQNEAQ. The CDR3 region is CASSLVPVTNTGELFF. The CDR3 DNA reads as TGTGCCAGCAGCTTAGTTCCGGTTACGAACACCGGGGAGCTGTTTTTT.

The gene calls are TRBV27 and TRBJ2-7, with D possibly being TRBD2 (5 bases). Germline CDR1 reads MNHEY; CDR2 reads SMNVEV (reference sequence). V lost 5 bases to trimming and J lost 8 bases, with 16 bases between them. The CDR3 is 13 residues long. CDR3 in amino acids: CASSPIPGEKQYF. Here the CDR3 DNA reads TGTGCCAGCAGTCCCATTCCCGGGGAGAAGCAGTACTTC.

The CDR3, as DNA: TGTGCCTGGAGTCTGCATTCGTTAAATAATGAAAAACTGTTTTTT. Residues: CAWSLHSLNNEKLFF. V is TRBV30 and J is TRBJ1-4; D remains unclear. The CDR3 is 15 residues long. The germline V gene encodes CDR1 GTSNPN and CDR2 SVGIG (reference sequence). The V gene lost 2 bases and the J gene lost 4 bases, with 14 bases spanning the gap.

J is TRBJ2-1 and V is TRBV6-1; 9 bases are shared with TRBD2. This CDR3 has 15 amino acids. The ends lost 8 bases at V and 7 bases at J; junction bases unmatched: 12. In germline, CDR1 is MNHNS, CDR2 SASEGT. The CDR3 here is CASLLGAGGPNEQFF. The CDR3 bases are TGTGCCAGCCTCCTGGGGGCGGGGGGGCCGAATGAGCAGTTCTTC.

The rearrangement joins TRBV18 to TRBJ1-1; a possible D gene is TRBD1 (6 bases). Between the trimmed V and J ends, which lost 6 bases and 1 base, there was a span of 12 bases. The CDR3 has 14 residues. Germline V CDR1 and CDR2: KGHSH, LQKENI. The CDR3 spells CASSPRGGNTEAFF. CDR3 in DNA: TGTGCCAGCTCTCCGAGGGGGGGGAACACTGAAGCTTTCTTT.

V gene TRBV5-1 combines with J gene TRBJ1-4, with 8 bases aligning to TRBD1. The V segment lost 2 bases and the J segment 5 bases; nucleotides outside the gene matches: 5. Germline values: CDR1 SGHRS, CDR2 YFSETQ. The CDR3 has 15 amino acids. CDR3 amino acids: CASSFSGTGNEKLFF. In DNA form, the CDR3 reads TGCGCCAGCAGCTTCTCCGGGACAGGAAATGAAAAACTGTTTTTT.